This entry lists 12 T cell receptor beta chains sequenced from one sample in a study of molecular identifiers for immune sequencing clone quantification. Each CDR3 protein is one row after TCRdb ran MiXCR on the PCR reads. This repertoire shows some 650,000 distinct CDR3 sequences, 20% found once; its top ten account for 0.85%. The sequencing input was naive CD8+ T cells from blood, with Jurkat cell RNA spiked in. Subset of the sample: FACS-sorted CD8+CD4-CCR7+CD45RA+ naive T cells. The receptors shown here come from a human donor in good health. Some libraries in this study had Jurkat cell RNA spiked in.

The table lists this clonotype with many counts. Here the CDR3 reads CASSIQGTEAFF. The CDR3 bases are TGTGCCAGCAGCATCCAGGGGACTGAAGCTTTCTTT. The V and J genes are TRBV5-4 and TRBJ1-1, with D possibly being TRBD1 (6 bases). Germline V gene data show CDR1 as SGHNT and CDR2 as YYREEE (reference sequence). Trimming removed 4 bases from V and 5 bases from J, with 9 bases in between. This CDR3 comprises 12 residues. Together with reference TRBV5-4 and TRBJ1-1, the CDR3 gives the full variable domain: ETGVTQSPTHLIKTRGQQVTLRCSSQSGHNTVSWYQQALGQGPQFIFQYYREEENGRGNFPPRFSGLQFPNYSSELNVNALELDDSALYLCASSIQGTEAFFGQGTRLTVV.

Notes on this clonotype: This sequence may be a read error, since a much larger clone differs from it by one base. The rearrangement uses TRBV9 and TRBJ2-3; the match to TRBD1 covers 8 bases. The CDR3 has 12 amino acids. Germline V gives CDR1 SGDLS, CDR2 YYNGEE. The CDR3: CAGSVTGAEQYF. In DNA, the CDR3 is TGTGCCGGCAGCGTGACAGGGGCGGAGCAGTATTTT.

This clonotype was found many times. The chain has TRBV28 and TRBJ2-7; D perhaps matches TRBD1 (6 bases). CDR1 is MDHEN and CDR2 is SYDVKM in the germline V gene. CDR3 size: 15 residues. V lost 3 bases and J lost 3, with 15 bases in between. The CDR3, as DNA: TGTGCCAGCAGTTTCACCATGACAGGATTCTACGAGCAGTACTTC. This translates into CASSFTMTGFYEQYF.

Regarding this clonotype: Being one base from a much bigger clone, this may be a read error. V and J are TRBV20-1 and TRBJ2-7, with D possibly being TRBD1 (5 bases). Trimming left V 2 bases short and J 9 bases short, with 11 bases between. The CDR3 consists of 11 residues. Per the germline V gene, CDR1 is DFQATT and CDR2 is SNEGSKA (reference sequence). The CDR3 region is CSARLQGGQYF. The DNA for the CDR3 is TGCAGTGCTAGACTCCAGGGCGGGCAGTACTTC.

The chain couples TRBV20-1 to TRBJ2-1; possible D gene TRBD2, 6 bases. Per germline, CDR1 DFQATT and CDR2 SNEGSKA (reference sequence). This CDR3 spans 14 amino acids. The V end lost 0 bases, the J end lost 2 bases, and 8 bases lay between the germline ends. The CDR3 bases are TGCAGTGCTAGAGATGCTAGCGCCTACAATGAGCAGTTCTTC. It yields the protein CSARDASAYNEQFF.

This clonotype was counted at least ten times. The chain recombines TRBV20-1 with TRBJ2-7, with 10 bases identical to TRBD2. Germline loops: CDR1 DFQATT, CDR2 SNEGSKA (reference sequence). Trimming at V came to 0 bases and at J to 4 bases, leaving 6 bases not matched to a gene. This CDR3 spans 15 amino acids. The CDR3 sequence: CSARDPSGSSYEQYF. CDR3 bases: TGCAGTGCTAGAGATCCTAGCGGGAGTTCTTACGAGCAGTACTTC.

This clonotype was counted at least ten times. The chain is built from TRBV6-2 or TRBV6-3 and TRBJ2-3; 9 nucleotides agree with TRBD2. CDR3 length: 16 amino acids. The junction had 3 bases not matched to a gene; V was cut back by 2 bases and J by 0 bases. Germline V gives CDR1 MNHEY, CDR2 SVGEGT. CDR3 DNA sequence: TGTGCCAGCAGTTACCTAGCGGGAACGAGCACAGATACGCAGTATTTT. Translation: CASSYLAGTSTDTQYF.

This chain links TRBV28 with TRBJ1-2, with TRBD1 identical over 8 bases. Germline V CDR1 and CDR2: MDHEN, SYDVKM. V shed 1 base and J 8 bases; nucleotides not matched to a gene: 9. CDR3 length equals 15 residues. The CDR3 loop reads CASSLYPTGGGGYTF. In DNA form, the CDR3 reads TGTGCCAGCAGTTTATACCCAACAGGGGGGGGAGGCTACACCTTC.

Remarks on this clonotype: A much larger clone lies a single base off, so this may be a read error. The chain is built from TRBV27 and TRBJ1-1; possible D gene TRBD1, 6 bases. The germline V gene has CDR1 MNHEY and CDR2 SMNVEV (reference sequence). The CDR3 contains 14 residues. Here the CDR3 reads CASSLNQGLTEASF. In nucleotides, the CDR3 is TGTGCCAGCAGTTTAAATCAGGGGTTGACTGAAGCTTCCTTT.

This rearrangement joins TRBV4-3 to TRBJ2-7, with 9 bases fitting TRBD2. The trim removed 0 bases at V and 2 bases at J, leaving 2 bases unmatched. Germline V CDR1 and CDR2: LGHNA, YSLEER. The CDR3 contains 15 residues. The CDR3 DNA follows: TGCGCCAGCAGCCAAGAAGCTAGCGGGGCCTACGAGCAGTACTTC. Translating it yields CASSQEASGAYEQYF.

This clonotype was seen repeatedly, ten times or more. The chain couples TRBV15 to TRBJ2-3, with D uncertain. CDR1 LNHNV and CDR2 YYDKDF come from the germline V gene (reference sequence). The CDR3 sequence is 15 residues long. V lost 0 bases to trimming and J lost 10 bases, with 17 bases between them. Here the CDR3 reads CATSRERHVGSPQYF. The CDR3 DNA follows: TGTGCCACCAGCAGAGAGCGGCACGTGGGCTCCCCGCAGTATTTT.

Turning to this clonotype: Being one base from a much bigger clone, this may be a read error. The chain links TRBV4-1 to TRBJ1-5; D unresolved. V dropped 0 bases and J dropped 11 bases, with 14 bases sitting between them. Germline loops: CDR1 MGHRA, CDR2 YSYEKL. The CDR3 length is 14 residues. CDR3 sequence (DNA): TGCGCCAGCAGCCAAGACAGGAGGAGCCAGTCCCAGCATTTT. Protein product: CASSQDRRSQSQHF.